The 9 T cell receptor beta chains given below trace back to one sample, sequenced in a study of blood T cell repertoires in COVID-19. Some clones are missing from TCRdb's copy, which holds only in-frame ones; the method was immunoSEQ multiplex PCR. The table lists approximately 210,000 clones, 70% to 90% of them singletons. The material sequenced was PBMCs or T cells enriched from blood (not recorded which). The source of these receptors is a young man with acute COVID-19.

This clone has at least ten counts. The CDR3 is CASSPQGTSGNTIYF. The CDR3 DNA reads TGTGCCAGCAGCCCACAGGGGACCTCTGGAAACACCATATATTTT. The chain joins TRBV7-9 to TRBJ1-3; 7 bases line up with TRBD1. From germline, CDR1 is SEHNR and CDR2 FQNEAQ (reference sequence). V shed 5 bases, J shed 0 bases, and the junction held 4 bases outside the gene matches. The CDR3 runs to 15 residues.

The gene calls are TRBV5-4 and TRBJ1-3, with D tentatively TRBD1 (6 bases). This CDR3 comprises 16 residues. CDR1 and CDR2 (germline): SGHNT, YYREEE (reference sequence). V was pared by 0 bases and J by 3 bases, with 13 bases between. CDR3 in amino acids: CASSLGGQAGGNTIYF. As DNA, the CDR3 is TGTGCCAGCAGCTTGGGGGGGCAGGCTGGTGGAAACACCATATATTTT.

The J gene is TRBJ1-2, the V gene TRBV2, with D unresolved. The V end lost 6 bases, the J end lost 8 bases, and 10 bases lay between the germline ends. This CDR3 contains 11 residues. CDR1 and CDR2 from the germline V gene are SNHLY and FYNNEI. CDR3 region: CASRPLRGYTF. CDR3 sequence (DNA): TGTGCCAGCAGACCCCTCAGGGGCTACACCTTC.

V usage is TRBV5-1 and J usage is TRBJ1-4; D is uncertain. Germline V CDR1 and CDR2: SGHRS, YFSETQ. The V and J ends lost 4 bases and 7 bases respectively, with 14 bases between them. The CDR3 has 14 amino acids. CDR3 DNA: TGCGCCAGCAGCCCCGAAGGGAGGCTTGAAAAACTGTTTTTT. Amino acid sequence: CASSPEGRLEKLFF.

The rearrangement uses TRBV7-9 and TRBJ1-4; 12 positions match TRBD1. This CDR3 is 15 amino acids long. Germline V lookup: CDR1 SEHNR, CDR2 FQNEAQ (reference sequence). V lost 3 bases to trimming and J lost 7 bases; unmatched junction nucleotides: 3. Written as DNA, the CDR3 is TGTGCCAGCAGCTTTGGGACAGGGGGCAGTGAAAAACTGTTTTTT. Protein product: CASSFGTGGSEKLFF.

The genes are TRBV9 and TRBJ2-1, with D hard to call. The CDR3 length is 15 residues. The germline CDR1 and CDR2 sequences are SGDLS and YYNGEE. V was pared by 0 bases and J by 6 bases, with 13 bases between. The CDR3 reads CASSVDGGPPNEQFF. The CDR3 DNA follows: TGTGCCAGCAGCGTAGACGGTGGTCCCCCCAATGAGCAGTTCTTC.

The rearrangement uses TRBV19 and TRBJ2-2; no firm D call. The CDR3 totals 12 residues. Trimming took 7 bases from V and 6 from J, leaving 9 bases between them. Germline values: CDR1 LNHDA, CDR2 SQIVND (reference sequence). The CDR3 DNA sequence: TGTGCCAGTAACATAGCCTCCGGGGAGCTGTTTTTT. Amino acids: CASNIASGELFF.

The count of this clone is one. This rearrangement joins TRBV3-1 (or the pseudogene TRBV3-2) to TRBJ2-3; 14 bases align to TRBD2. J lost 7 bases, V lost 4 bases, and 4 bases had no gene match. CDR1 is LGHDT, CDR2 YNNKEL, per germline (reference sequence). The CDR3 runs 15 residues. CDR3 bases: TGTGCCAGCAGCCTGACTAGCGGGGGGGCAAATACGCAGTATTTT. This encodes CASSLTSGGANTQYF.

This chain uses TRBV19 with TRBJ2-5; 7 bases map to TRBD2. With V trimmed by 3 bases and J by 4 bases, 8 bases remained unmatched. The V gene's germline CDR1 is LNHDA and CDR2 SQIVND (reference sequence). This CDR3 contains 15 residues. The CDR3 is CASSMGGARGETQYF. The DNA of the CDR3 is TGTGCCAGTAGTATGGGAGGGGCTCGGGGAGAGACCCAGTACTTC.